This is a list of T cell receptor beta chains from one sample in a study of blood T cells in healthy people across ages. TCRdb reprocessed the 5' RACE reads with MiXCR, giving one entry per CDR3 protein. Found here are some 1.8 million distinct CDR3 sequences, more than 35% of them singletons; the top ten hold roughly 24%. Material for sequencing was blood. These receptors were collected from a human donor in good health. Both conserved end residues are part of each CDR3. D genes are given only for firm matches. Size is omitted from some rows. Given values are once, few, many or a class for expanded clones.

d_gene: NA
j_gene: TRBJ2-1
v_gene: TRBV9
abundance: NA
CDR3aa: CASSVSYGSSYNEQFF
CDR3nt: TGTGCCAGCAGCGTTTCCTACGGAAGCTCCTACAATGAGCAGTTCTTC

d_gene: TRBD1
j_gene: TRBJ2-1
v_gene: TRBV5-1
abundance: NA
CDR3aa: CASSLATPGQGRVKNEQFF
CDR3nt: TGCGCCAGCAGCTTGGCGACCCCGGGACAGGGACGGGTCAAGAATGAGCAGTTCTTC

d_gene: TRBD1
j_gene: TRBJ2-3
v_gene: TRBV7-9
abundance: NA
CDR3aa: CASSLGRGPGTDTQYF
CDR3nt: TGTGCCAGCAGCTTAGGCAGGGGGCCCGGAACAGATACGCAGTATTTT

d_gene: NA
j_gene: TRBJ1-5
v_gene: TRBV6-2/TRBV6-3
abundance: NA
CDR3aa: CASSSKNRDHSNQPQHF
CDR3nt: TGTGCCAGCAGTTCAAAAAACAGGGACCATAGCAATCAGCCCCAGCATTTT

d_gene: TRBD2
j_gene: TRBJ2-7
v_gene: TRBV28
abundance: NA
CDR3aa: CASRPSGGKYEQYF
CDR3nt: TGTGCCAGCAGACCTAGCGGGGGGAAGTACGAGCAGTACTTC

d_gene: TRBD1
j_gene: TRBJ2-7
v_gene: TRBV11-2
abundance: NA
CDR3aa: CASSLRGGQGALYEQYF
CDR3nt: TGTGCCAGCAGCTTGAGAGGGGGACAGGGGGCTCTCTACGAGCAGTACTTC

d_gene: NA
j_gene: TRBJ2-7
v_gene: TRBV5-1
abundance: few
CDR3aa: CASKISPDAGNEQYF
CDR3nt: TGCGCCAGCAAGATCTCCCCGGACGCAGGAAACGAGCAGTACTTC

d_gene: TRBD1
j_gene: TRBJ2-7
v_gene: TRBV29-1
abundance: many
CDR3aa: CSVVPGQALEQYF
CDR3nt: TGCAGCGTTGTTCCGGGACAGGCGCTCGAGCAGTACTTC

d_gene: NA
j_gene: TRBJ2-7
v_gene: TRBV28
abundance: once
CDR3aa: CASKAGNDEQYF
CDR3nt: TGTGCCAGCAAGGCAGGGAATGACGAGCAGTACTTC

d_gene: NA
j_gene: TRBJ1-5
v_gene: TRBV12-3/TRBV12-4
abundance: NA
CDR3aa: CASSFAGATQPQHF
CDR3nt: TGTGCCAGCAGTTTTGCGGGGGCGACTCAGCCCCAGCATTTT

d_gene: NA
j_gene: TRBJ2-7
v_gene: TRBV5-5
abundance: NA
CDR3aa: CASSLDRWLTYEQYF
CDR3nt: TGTGCCAGCAGCTTGGACAGGTGGTTGACCTACGAGCAGTACTTC

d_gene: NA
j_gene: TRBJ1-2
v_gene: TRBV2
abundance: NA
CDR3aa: CASGPHREGKGGYTF
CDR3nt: TGTGCCAGCGGCCCCCACAGGGAAGGGAAAGGCGGCTACACCTTC

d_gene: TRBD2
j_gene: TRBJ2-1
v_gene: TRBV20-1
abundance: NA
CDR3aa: CSARGGGAIEQFF
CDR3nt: TGCAGTGCTAGGGGCGGGGGGGCGATTGAGCAGTTCTTC

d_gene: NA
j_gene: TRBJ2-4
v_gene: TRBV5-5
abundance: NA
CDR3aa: CASSLPGHSIQYF
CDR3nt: TGTGCCAGCAGCTTACCGGGACATAGCATTCAGTACTTC

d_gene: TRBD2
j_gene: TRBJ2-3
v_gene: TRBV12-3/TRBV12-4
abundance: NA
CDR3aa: CASSSTSGATQYF
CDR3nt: TGTGCCAGCAGTTCGACTAGCGGGGCTACGCAGTATTTT

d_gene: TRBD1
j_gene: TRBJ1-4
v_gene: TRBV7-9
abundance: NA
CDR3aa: CASSANRGRRAGEKLFF
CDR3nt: TGTGCCAGCAGCGCCAACAGGGGGCGCAGGGCAGGTGAAAAACTGTTTTTT

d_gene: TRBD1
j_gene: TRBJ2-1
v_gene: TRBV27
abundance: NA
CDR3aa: CASSLFQGVNEQFF
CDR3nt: TGTGCCAGCAGTTTATTCCAGGGGGTCAATGAGCAGTTCTTC

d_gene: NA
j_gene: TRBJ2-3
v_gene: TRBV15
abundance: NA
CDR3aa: CATQPGVDTDAQYF
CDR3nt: TGTGCCACCCAACCGGGGGTGGACACAGATGCGCAGTATTTT

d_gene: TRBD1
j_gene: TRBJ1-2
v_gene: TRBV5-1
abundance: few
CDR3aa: CASSRGRDRANYGYTF
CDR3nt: TGCGCCAGCAGCCGGGGCCGGGACAGAGCTAACTATGGCTACACCTTC

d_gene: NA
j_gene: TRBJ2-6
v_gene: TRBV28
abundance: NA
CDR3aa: CASSFPFEATGSGANVLTF
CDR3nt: TGTGCCAGCAGCTTCCCCTTCGAAGCCACAGGGTCTGGGGCCAACGTCCTGACTTTC

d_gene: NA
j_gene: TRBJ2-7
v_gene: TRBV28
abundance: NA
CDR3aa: CASTGRATYEQYF
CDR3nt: TGTGCCAGCACTGGGAGAGCAACCTACGAGCAGTACTTC

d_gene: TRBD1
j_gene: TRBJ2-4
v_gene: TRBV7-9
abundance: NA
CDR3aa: CASSNYRGDPSNIQYF
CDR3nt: TGTGCCAGCAGCAACTACAGGGGGGACCCTAGTAACATTCAGTACTTC

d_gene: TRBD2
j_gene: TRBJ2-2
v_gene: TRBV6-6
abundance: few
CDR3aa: CASSSLAGYSTGELFF
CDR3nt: TGTGCCAGCAGTAGTCTAGCGGGGTATAGCACCGGGGAGCTGTTTTTT

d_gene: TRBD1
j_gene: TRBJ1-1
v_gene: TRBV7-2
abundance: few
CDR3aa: CASSLLPGQTEAFF
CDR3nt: TGTGCCAGCAGCTTATTACCGGGACAGACTGAAGCTTTCTTT

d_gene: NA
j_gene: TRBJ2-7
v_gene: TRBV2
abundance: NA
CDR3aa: CASSCTDNPYEQYF
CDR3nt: TGTGCCAGCAGTTGTACAGATAATCCCTACGAGCAGTACTTC

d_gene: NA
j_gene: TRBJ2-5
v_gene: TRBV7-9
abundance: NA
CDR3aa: CASSPQQADQETQYF
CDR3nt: TGTGCCAGCAGCCCGCAACAGGCCGATCAAGAGACCCAGTACTTC

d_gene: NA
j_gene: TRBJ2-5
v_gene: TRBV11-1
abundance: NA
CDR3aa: CASSAIRGGETPYF
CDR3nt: TGTGCCAGCAGCGCTATCCGGGGAGGAGAGACCCCGTACTTC

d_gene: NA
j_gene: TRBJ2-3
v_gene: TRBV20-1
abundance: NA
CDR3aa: CSASKKYF
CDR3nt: TGCAGTGCCTCTAAGAAGTATTTT

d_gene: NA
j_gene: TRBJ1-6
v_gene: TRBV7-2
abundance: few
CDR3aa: CASSRTAAGNSPLHF
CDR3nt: TGTGCCAGCAGCCGGACCGCAGCGGGGAATTCACCCCTCCACTTT

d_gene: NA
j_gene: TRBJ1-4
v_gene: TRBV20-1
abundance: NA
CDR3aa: CSAGRGEKLFF
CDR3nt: TGCAGTGCTGGGAGGGGTGAAAAACTGTTTTTT

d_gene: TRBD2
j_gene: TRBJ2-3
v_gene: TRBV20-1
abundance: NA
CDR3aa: CSASLRGSGELDTQYF
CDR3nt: TGCAGTGCTTCCCTCCGAGGTAGCGGGGAGCTAGATACGCAGTATTTT

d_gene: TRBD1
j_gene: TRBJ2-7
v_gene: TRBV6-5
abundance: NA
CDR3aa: CASNMDRGYEQYF
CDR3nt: TGTGCCAGCAATATGGACAGGGGCTACGAGCAGTACTTC

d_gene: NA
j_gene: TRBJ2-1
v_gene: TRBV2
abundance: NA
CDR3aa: CASSEWGTHSNEQFF
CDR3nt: TGTGCCAGCAGTGAGTGGGGGACCCACTCCAATGAGCAGTTCTTC

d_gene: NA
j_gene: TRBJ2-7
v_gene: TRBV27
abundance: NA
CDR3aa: CASRRGQGIYEQYF
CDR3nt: TGTGCCAGCAGACGGGGCCAGGGGATCTACGAGCAGTACTTC

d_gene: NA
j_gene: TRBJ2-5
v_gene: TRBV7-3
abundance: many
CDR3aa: CASSLTGRRAQETQYF
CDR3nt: TGTGCCAGCAGCTTAACTGGGCGGCGAGCTCAAGAGACCCAGTACTTC

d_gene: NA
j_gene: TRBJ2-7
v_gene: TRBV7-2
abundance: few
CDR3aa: CASSLRSGGTSRGGEQYF
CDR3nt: TGTGCCAGCAGCCTAAGGTCAGGGGGGACATCCCGAGGAGGAGAGCAGTACTTC

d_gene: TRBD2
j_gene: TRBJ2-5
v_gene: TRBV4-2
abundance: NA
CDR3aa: CASSQLAGRPPETQYF
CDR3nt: TGTGCCAGCAGCCAATTAGCGGGGAGACCCCCAGAGACCCAGTACTTC

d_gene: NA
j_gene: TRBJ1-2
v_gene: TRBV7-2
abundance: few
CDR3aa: CASTPEGSNYGYTF
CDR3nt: TGTGCCAGCACCCCTGAGGGCTCTAACTATGGCTACACCTTC

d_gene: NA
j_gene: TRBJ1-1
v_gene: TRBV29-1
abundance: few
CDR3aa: CSVDRVAEAFF
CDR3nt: TGCAGCGTTGATCGGGTTGCTGAAGCTTTCTTT

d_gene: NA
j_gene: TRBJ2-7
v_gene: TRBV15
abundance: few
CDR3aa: CATSRYDKGYEQYF
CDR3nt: TGTGCCACCAGCCGTTACGATAAGGGGTACGAGCAGTACTTC

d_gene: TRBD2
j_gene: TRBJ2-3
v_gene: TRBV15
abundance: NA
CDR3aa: CATSRDSGEGSDTQYF
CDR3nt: TGTGCCACCAGCAGAGATAGCGGGGAAGGCTCAGATACGCAGTATTTT

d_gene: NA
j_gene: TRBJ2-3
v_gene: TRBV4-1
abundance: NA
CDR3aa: CASSQVQTVSTDTQYF
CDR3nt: TGCGCCAGCAGCCAAGTTCAAACAGTCAGTACAGATACGCAGTATTTT

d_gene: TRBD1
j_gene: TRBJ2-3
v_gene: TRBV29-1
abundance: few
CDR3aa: CSVQTGLLTDTQYF
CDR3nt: TGCAGCGTTCAGACAGGGCTCCTCACAGATACGCAGTATTTT

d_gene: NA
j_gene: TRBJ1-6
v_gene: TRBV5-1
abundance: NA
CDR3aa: CASSLEVQNNSPLHF
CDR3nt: TGCGCCAGCAGCTTGGAAGTACAGAATAATTCACCCCTCCACTTT

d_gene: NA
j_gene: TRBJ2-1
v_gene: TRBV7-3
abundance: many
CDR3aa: CASSLQQYNEQFF
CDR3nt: TGTGCCAGCAGCTTACAACAATACAATGAGCAGTTCTTC

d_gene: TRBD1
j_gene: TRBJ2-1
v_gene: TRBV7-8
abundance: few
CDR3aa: CTSSLTGGYNEQFF
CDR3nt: TGTACCAGCAGTTTGACAGGGGGGTACAATGAGCAGTTCTTC

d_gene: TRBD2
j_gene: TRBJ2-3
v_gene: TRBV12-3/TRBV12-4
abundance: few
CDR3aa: CASTKAGPSDTQYF
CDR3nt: TGTGCCAGCACCAAAGCGGGGCCTTCGGATACGCAGTATTTT

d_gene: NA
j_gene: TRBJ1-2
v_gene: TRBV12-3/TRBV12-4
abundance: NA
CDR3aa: CASSSGDPNYGYTF
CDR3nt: TGTGCCAGCAGTTCGGGGGACCCTAACTATGGCTACACCTTC

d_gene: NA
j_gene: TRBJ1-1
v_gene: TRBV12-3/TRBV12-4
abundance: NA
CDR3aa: CASSLGGRTFF
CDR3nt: TGTGCCAGCAGTTTAGGGGGTAGGACTTTCTTT

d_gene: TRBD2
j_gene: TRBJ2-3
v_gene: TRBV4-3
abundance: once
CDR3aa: CASSPSGGAPVRTDTQYF
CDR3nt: TGCGCCAGCAGCCCTAGCGGGGGGGCCCCTGTCCGCACAGATACGCAGTATTTT

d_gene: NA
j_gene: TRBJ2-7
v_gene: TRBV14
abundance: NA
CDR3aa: CASSNPGHTSPYEQYF
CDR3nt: TGTGCCAGCAGCAACCCGGGACATACATCCCCCTACGAGCAGTACTTC

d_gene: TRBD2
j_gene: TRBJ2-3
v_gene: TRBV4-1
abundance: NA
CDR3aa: CASSQEAAGGFTDTQYF
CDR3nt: TGCGCCAGCAGCCAGGAGGCAGCGGGGGGGTTCACAGATACGCAGTATTTT

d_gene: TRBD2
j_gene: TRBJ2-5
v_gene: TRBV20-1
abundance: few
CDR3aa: CSASLSLAGETQYF
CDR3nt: TGCAGTGCTAGTCTGAGCCTAGCGGGAGAGACCCAGTACTTC

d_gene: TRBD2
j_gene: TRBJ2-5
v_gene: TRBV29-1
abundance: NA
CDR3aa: CSAHQGSGGSETQYF
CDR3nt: TGCAGCGCCCATCAGGGTAGCGGGGGGTCAGAGACCCAGTACTTC

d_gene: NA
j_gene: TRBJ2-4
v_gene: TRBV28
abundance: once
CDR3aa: CASREAGQNLAKNIQYF
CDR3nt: TGTGCCAGCAGAGAGGCAGGGCAGAACCTAGCCAAAAACATTCAGTACTTC

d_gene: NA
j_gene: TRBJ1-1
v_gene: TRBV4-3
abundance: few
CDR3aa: CASSQSWQNTVAFF
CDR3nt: TGCGCCAGCAGCCAATCGTGGCAGAACACTGTAGCTTTCTTT

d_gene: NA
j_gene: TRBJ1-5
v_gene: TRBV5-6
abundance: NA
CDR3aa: CASSLQVSLADQPQHF
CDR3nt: TGTGCCAGCAGCTTGCAGGTCTCTTTAGCTGATCAGCCCCAGCATTTT

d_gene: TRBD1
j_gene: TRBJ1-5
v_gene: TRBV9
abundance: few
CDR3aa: CASSAGQGLNQPQHF
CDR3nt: TGTGCCAGCAGCGCTGGACAGGGCCTCAATCAGCCCCAGCATTTT

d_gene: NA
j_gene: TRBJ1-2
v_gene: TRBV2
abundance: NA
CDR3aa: CASSELRRMTTF
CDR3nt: TGTGCCAGCAGTGAACTGCGGAGAATGACCACCTTC